Only one count was recorded for the clone carrying this TCR beta chain. Categorization into cohorts depended on clinical history that participants reported. This record belongs to a study of blood T cell repertoires in COVID-19. Trimming cost V 3 bases and J 7 bases; bases outside gene matches: 5. The CDR3 spans 14 residues. Germline lookup yields CDR1 SGHTA and CDR2 FQGNSA. TCRdb's table, derived via immunoSEQ multiplex PCR, lists solely in-frame clones and lacks some. In the table there are about 150,000 clones, roughly 87% of which are singletons. The specimen was PBMCs or T cells enriched from blood (not recorded which). The V and J genes are TRBV7-2 and TRBJ2-1; 8 bases map to TRBD2. The clonotype comes from a woman aged 50 to 60 who had recovered from COVID-19. The CDR3 DNA reads TGTGCCAGCAGCTTTCCGGGAGGGAGGAATGAGCAGTTCTTC. Translating it yields CASSFPGGRNEQFF.